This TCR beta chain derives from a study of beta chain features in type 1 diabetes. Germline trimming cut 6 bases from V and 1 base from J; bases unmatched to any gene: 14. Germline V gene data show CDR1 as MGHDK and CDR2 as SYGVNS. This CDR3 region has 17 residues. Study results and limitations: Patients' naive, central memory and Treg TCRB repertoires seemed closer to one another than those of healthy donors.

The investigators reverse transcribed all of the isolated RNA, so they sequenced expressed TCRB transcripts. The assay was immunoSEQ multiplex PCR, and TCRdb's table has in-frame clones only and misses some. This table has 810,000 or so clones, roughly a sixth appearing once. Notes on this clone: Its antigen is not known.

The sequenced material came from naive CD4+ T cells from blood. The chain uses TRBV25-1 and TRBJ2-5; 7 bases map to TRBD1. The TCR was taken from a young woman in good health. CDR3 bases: TGTGCCAGCAGCACAAGCCTCCATCGGGACAGCCAAGAGACCCAGTACTTC. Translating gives CASSTSLHRDSQETQYF. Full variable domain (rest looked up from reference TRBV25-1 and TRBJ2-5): EADIYQTPRYLVIGTGKKITLECSQTMGHDKMYWYQQDPGMELHLIHYSYGVNSTEKGDLSSESTVSRIRTEHFPLTLESARPSHTSQYLCASSTSLHRDSQETQYFGPGTRLLVL.